Presented here are 21 T cell receptor beta chains from one specimen sequenced in a study of CD8 T cells in Susac syndrome. cDNA came from about 0.46 to 1 ug RNA primed by random hexamers. TCRdb recomputed calls from the immunoSEQ multiplex PCR reads with MiXCR, one row per CDR3 protein. The data hold about 130,000 distinct CDR3 sequences, with around 94% observed a single time. Sequenced input: CD4+ T cells from PBMCs. The origin of the receptors is a human donor in good health.

About this clonotype itself: Its ends do not fully match the called genes, so a read error is possible. V is TRBV6-2 or TRBV6-3 and J is TRBJ2-1, with TRBD2 identical over 10 bases. The germline V gene has CDR1 MNHEY and CDR2 SVGEGT. The CDR3 runs to 19 residues. The CDR3 region is CVSGHHTRLAGEAYNEQFF. Written as DNA, the CDR3 is TGTGTCAGCGGCCATCACACTCGGCTAGCGGGAGAGGCCTACAATGAGCAGTTCTTC.

This chain links TRBV18 with TRBJ2-3; D possibly corresponds to TRBD2 (5 bases). This CDR3 comprises 16 residues. Germline loops: CDR1 KGHSH, CDR2 LQKENI. Trimming stripped 3 bases from V and 0 bases from J, with 13 bases between. For the CDR3, the DNA is TGTGCCAGCTCACCCCTACGTCGCGGGAGCACAGATACGCAGTATTTT. It translates to CASSPLRRGSTDTQYF. Full variable domain (outside the CDR3, taken from reference TRBV18 and TRBJ2-3): NAGVMQNPRHLVRRRGQEARLRCSPMKGHSHVYWYRQLPEEGLKFMVYLQKENIIDESGMPKERFSAEFPKEGPSILRIQQVVRGDSAAYFCASSPLRRGSTDTQYFGPGTRLTVL.

The chain joins TRBV7-8 to TRBJ2-1, with 8 bases lining up with TRBD2. Germline V lookup: CDR1 SGHVS, CDR2 FQNEAQ. The length of the CDR3 is 14 residues. Germline trimming cut 2 bases from V and 6 bases from J; bases unmatched to any gene: 3. The DNA of the CDR3 is TGTGCCAGCAGCTTACCTAGCGGGTCCAATGAGCAGTTCTTC. Translated: CASSLPSGSNEQFF.

The chain is built from TRBV12-3 or TRBV12-4 and TRBJ1-5; 8 bases are a match to TRBD1. The V gene end was trimmed by 8 bases and the J gene end by 5 bases; junction bases not matched to a gene: 5. The CDR3 runs 13 residues. Here the CDR3 DNA reads TGTGCCAGCGGACAGGGCACCTATCAGCCCCAGCATTTT. This codes for CASGQGTYQPQHF.

The V call is TRBV18, the J call TRBJ2-1, with D maybe TRBD1 (6 bases). The germline V gene has CDR1 KGHSH and CDR2 LQKENI. This CDR3 has 12 amino acids. The ends were cut back, 2 bases at V and 8 bases at J, with 7 bases in the middle. The CDR3 DNA reads as TGTGCCAGCTCACCAAAGGGGGATGAGCAGTTCTTC. Protein sequence: CASSPKGDEQFF.

This sequence joins TRBV5-6 and TRBJ2-2; 10 bases match TRBD1. This CDR3 has 14 amino acids. V lost 4 bases, J lost 8 bases, and 5 bases stayed unmatched. Germline V lookup: CDR1 SGHDT, CDR2 YYEEEE. The CDR3 DNA is TGTGCCAGCAGCCGCCGGGACAGGGGAGGGGAGCTGTTTTTT. As protein: CASSRRDRGGELFF.

The chain's CDR3 is CASSLGQASTDTQYF. For the CDR3, the DNA is TGTGCCAGCTCCCTTGGACAGGCTAGCACAGATACGCAGTATTTT. The chain combines TRBV18 with TRBJ2-3; 7 nucleotides align to TRBD1. The CDR3 covers 15 residues. Germline assignment: CDR1 KGHSH and CDR2 LQKENI. Trimming at V came to 6 bases and at J to 0 bases, leaving 6 bases not matched to a gene.

The chain recombines TRBV7-8 with TRBJ2-3; D unresolved. This CDR3 region has 15 residues. Germline CDR1 is SGHVS and CDR2 is FQNEAQ. V lost 1 base and J lost 6, with 14 bases in between. The CDR3 protein is CASSLVRLKPDTQYF. CDR3 sequence (DNA): TGTGCCAGCAGCTTAGTTAGGCTGAAGCCCGATACGCAGTATTTT.

The genes are TRBV5-6 and TRBJ2-7, with TRBD1 as a possible D gene (6 bases). Trimming pared 4 bases from V and 6 bases from J, leaving 17 bases between. Germline V lookup: CDR1 SGHDT, CDR2 YYEEEE. The length of the CDR3 is 14 residues. As DNA, the CDR3 is TGTGCCAGCAGCGAGGCTGGGGACACCCTCGAGCAGTACTTC. It specifies CASSEAGDTLEQYF.

This chain joins TRBV6-5 and TRBJ2-6; D remains unclear. Per the germline V gene, CDR1 is MNHEY and CDR2 is SVGAGI. The V gene lost 6 bases and the J gene lost 2 bases, with 8 bases spanning the gap. The length of the CDR3 is 14 residues. Written as DNA, the CDR3 is TGTGCCAGCAGGCAAGGCCCTGGGGCCAACGTCCTGACTTTC. Translated: CASRQGPGANVLTF.

The gene calls are TRBV30 and TRBJ1-5; weak D call: TRBD1 (5 bases). Germline-derived CDR1 and CDR2 are GTSNPN and SVGIG (reference sequence). The CDR3 contains 16 residues. V shed 0 bases and J shed 4 bases, with 16 bases lying between them. CDR3 in DNA: TGTGCCTGGAGTGTTTCGGGGCAGGGAAGAAATCAGCCCCAGCATTTT. Its translation: CAWSVSGQGRNQPQHF.

The chain recombines TRBV6-5 with TRBJ2-3; 13 bases are a match to TRBD2. Germline CDR1 MNHEY, CDR2 SVGAGI. The V and J ends lost 5 bases and 6 bases, in that order; junction bases with no gene match: 5. The CDR3 runs 15 residues. CDR3 DNA: TGTGCCAGCAGTCGGACTAGCGGGAGACCCGATACGCAGTATTTT. Translated: CASSRTSGRPDTQYF.

The rearrangement uses TRBV7-9 and TRBJ2-5; D is perhaps TRBD2 (6 bases). Germline CDR1 and CDR2: SEHNR and FQNEAQ (reference sequence). Trimming took 5 bases from V and 5 from J, leaving 21 bases between them. This CDR3 has 16 amino acids. The CDR3 bases are TGTGCCAGCAGCACAAGGCGGGGAGGACATCGGGAGACCCAGTACTTC. This sequence encodes CASSTRRGGHRETQYF. Together with reference TRBV7-9 and TRBJ2-5, the CDR3 gives the full variable domain: DTGVSQNPRHKITKRGQNVTFRCDPISEHNRLYWYRQTLGQGPEFLTYFQNEAQLEKSRLLSDRFSAERPKGSFSTLEIQRTEQGDSAMYLCASSTRRGGHRETQYFGPGTRLLVL.

This sequence joins TRBV20-1 and TRBJ2-1, with D perhaps TRBD1 or TRBD2 (6 bases each). CDR3 length: 14 amino acids. The germline V gene has CDR1 DFQATT and CDR2 SNEGSKA (reference sequence). V lost 5 bases and J 3 bases, leaving 14 bases between the germline ends. The CDR3: CSAGGGPNYNEQFF. Written as DNA, the CDR3 is TGCAGTGCTGGAGGGGGACCCAACTACAATGAGCAGTTCTTC.

The chain employs TRBV5-4 and TRBJ2-2; D may correspond to TRBD1 or TRBD2 (5 bases each). V gave up 5 bases and J gave up 3 bases, with 23 bases separating them. CDR3 length equals 18 residues. Per germline, CDR1 SGHNT and CDR2 YYREEE (reference sequence). The CDR3 region is CASRPDRGSFDHTGELFF. The CDR3 DNA is TGTGCCAGCAGGCCGGACCGGGGCTCATTCGATCACACCGGGGAGCTGTTTTTT.

The chain employs TRBV10-3 and TRBJ1-5; D uncertain. Germline CDR1 is ENHRY and CDR2 is SYGVKD. The CDR3 length is 16 residues. V was pared by 0 bases and J by 2 bases, with 11 bases between. Written as DNA, the CDR3 is TGTGCCATCAGTGAGTCATGGGGAGGAGGCAATCAGCCCCAGCATTTT. Translation: CAISESWGGGNQPQHF.

The gene calls are TRBV5-1 and TRBJ2-7, with D perhaps TRBD2 (6 bases). CDR3 size: 14 residues. V lost 1 base, J lost 2 bases, and 10 bases lay in between. Germline CDR1 reads SGHRS; CDR2 reads YFSETQ. The chain's CDR3 is CASSLFSGPYEQYF. CDR3 DNA sequence: TGCGCCAGCAGCTTGTTTAGCGGACCCTACGAGCAGTACTTC.

J is TRBJ2-3 and V is TRBV6-5; no firm D call. Between the trimmed V and J ends, which lost 2 bases and 4 bases, there was a span of 13 bases. CDR1 is MNHEY, CDR2 SVGAGI, per germline. This CDR3 contains 15 residues. The CDR3 spells CASSYVNGVPDTQYF. CDR3 DNA sequence: TGTGCCAGCAGTTACGTTAATGGGGTCCCAGATACGCAGTATTTT.

V is TRBV29-1 and J is TRBJ2-1; D possibly corresponds to TRBD1 (6 bases). This CDR3 is 14 amino acids long. In germline, CDR1 is SQVTM, CDR2 ANQGSEA. V lost 5 bases and J lost 6, with 17 bases in between. This CDR3 reads CSVYRDIILNEQFF. The DNA of the CDR3 is TGCAGCGTTTACCGGGACATCATACTCAATGAGCAGTTCTTC.

This chain joins TRBV30 and TRBJ2-3; D remains ambiguous. Trimming left V 5 bases short and J 3 bases short, with 6 bases between. The CDR3 contains 11 residues. In germline, CDR1 is GTSNPN, CDR2 SVGIG (reference sequence). CDR3 residues: CAWGLTDTQYF. In DNA form, the CDR3 reads TGTGCCTGGGGCCTTACAGATACGCAGTATTTT.

CDR3 in DNA: TGCAGTGCTCCGGGGGTTGAGACCCAGTACTTC. This encodes CSAPGVETQYF. The chain links TRBV20-1 to TRBJ2-5; tentative D call: TRBD2 (6 bases). CDR3 length equals 11 residues. Trimming took 5 bases from V and 5 from J, leaving 9 bases between them. From germline, CDR1 is DFQATT and CDR2 SNEGSKA (reference sequence).